This entry is about one TCR beta chain. Its antigen is unidentified. PCR involved 60 Vbeta and 13 Jbeta primers. Profiling relied on immunoSEQ multiplex PCR, and the TCRdb table lists in-frame clones only, not all of them. The sample lists 100,000 to 150,000 clones; roughly 70% were seen once. These data belong to a study of cytomegalovirus exposure and HLA in healthy donors. Study-level background: Findings of an earlier analysis included under 140 million unique TCR beta sequences from 200 million or so T cells.

Overall study results and limits: As was reported, the classifier diagnosed cytomegalovirus status with high specificity and sensitivity.

Germline V CDR1 and CDR2: MDHEN, SYDVKM. The CDR3 covers 14 residues. V lost 4 bases and J lost 1, with 10 bases in between. The chain recombines TRBV28 with TRBJ1-1, with D maybe TRBD1 (6 bases). The sequence derives from a middle-aged woman in good health and CMV-seropositive. The sample was PBMCs. CDR3 in amino acids: CASSSDRRNTEAFF. CDR3 DNA: TGTGCCAGCAGTTCGGACAGAAGGAACACTGAAGCTTTCTTT.